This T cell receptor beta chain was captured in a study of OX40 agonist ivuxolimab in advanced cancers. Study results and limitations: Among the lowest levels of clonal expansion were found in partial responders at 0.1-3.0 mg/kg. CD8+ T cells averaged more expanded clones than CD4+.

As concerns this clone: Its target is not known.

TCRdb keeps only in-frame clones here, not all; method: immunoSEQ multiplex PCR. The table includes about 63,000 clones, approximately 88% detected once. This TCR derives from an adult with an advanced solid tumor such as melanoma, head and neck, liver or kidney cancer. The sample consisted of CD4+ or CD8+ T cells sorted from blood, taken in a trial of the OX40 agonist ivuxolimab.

The CDR3: CASSLQIVNTGELFF. CDR3 nucleotides: TGTGCCAGCAGCTTACAAATCGTAAACACCGGGGAGCTGTTTTTT. The rearrangement links TRBV5-6 to TRBJ2-2; the D is unclear. V dropped 2 bases and J dropped 2 bases, with 10 bases sitting between them. The CDR3 consists of 15 residues. Germline assignment: CDR1 SGHDT and CDR2 YYEEEE.